This T cell receptor beta chain is from a study of T cells in Graves' hyperthyroidism and ophthalmopathy. Template material for amplifying TCR beta CDR3 regions consisted of RNA transcripts. A first-round RT-PCR of the TCR CDR3 used the HTBI primer set. TCRdb re-called the multiplex PCR reads through MiXCR, storing one row per CDR3 protein. The table has about 360,000 distinct CDR3 sequences, approximately 25% seen once. It was around 11 ml of fresh peripheral blood that supplied the PBMCs. The CDR3 length is 13 residues. The V end was cut by 3 bases, the J end by 2 bases, with 7 bases between. Study-wide results and caveats: The blood repertoire included most of the expanded thyroid clonotypes above 0.001.

The table lists this clonotype with many counts. Its antigen is still unknown. The clonotype was recovered from a man aged 50 or older with Graves' hyperthyroidism. The chain links TRBV12-3 or TRBV12-4 to TRBJ1-2, with D possibly matching TRBD1 (5 bases). Sequencing input: blood. In DNA, the CDR3 is TGTGCCAGCAGTTTGGGACGGAACTATGGCTACACCTTC. It specifies CASSLGRNYGYTF.